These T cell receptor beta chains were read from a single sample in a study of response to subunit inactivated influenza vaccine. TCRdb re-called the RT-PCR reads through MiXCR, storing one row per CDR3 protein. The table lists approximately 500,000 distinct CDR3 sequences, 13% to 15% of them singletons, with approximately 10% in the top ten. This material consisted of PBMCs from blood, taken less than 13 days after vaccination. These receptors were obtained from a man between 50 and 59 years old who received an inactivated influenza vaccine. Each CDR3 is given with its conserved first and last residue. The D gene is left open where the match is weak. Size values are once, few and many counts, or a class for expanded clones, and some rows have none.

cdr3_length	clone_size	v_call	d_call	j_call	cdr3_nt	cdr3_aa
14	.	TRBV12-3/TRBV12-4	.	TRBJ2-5	TGTGCCAGCACCCCCGAGGCAGCCCAAGAGACCCAGTACTTC	CASTPEAAQETQYF
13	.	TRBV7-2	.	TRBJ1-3	TGTGCCAGCAGCTTAGCCAGGGGAAACACCATATATTTT	CASSLARGNTIYF
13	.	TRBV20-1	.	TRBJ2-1	TGCAGTGCTAGAGACCCCCTAGGGAATGAGCAGTTCTTC	CSARDPLGNEQFF
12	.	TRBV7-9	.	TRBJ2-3	TGTGCCAGCAGTGGCTGGGCAGATACGCAGTATTTT	CASSGWADTQYF
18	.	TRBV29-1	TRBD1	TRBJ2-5	TGCAGCGTTCGACCCGGGACAGGCGCCAACCGGTTACAAGAGACCCAGTACTTC	CSVRPGTGANRLQETQYF
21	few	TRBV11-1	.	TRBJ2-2	TGTGCCAGCAGCGACCAAAGTATCGGGGGCGACCTGGACTATAACACCGGGGAGCTGTTTTTT	CASSDQSIGGDLDYNTGELFF
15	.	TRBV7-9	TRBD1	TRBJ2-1	TGTGCCAGCAGCCTTAGACAGGGTACGGTCGGGGAGCAGTTCTTC	CASSLRQGTVGEQFF
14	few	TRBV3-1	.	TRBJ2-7	TGTGCCAGCAGCCAAGATAGGACCTCCTACGAGCAGTACTTC	CASSQDRTSYEQYF
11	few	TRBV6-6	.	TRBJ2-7	TGTGCCAGCAGTACTACAGGGTTGCAGTACTTC	CASSTTGLQYF
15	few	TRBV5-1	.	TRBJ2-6	TGCGCCAGCAGCTTGGAGGGGGGAAGGGCCAACGTCCTGACTTTC	CASSLEGGRANVLTF
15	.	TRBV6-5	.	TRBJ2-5	TGTGCCAGCAGTTACGCAAAGTGGGTAGGCGAGACCCAGTACTTC	CASSYAKWVGETQYF
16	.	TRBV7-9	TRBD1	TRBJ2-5	TGTGCCAGCAGAGCTCCTTCGGGACAGGGACTCGAGACCCAGTACTTC	CASRAPSGQGLETQYF
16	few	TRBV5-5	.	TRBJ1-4	TGTGCCAGCAGCTTCGGACAAGTGGGAACTAATGAAAAACTGTTTTTT	CASSFGQVGTNEKLFF
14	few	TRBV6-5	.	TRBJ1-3	TGTGCCAGCAGTTATCAAGTCTCTGGAAACACCATATATTTT	CASSYQVSGNTIYF
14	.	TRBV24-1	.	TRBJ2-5	TGTGCCACCAGTGATTTATCAGGGGACGAGACCCAGTACTTC	CATSDLSGDETQYF
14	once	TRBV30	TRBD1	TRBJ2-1	TGTGCCTGGATTAGAAAAGGGGGCGCGGGTGAGCAGTTCTTC	CAWIRKGGAGEQFF
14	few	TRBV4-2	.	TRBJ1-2	TGTGCCAGCAGCCAAGACCGGACGGACTATGGCTACACCTTC	CASSQDRTDYGYTF
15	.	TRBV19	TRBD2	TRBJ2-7	TGTGCCAGTAGTTTGGGAGCGGGAGCTTCAAACGAGCAGTACTTC	CASSLGAGASNEQYF
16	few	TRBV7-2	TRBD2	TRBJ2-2	TGTGCCAGCAGCTTAGTAACTAGCGGTTACACCGGGGAGCTGTTTTTT	CASSLVTSGYTGELFF
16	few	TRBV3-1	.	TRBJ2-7	TGTGCCAGCAGCCAAGATCCCCGGGGCGGAGCCTACGAGCAGTACTTC	CASSQDPRGGAYEQYF
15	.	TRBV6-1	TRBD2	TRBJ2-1	TGTGCCAGCAGCAGACTAGCGGGGGAGGGAAATGAGCAGTTCTTC	CASSRLAGEGNEQFF
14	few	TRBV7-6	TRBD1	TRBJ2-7	TGTGCCAGCAGCTTGGATCCGGGACAGGGCTTGCAGTACTTC	CASSLDPGQGLQYF
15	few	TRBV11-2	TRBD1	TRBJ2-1	TGTGCCAGCAGCATCCGACAGGGGTTCGGCAATGAGCAGTTCTTC	CASSIRQGFGNEQFF
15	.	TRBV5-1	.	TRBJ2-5	TGCGCCAGCAGCTTTGGGGACACGGGGCAAGAGACCCAGTACTTC	CASSFGDTGQETQYF
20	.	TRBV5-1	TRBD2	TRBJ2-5	TGCGCCAGCAGCTTGGGACGGACCGGACTAGCGGGAGGAGGCCAAGAGACCCAGTACTTC	CASSLGRTGLAGGGQETQYF
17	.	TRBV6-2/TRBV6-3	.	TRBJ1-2	TGTGCCAGCAGTTACTCCCTCGGGTATGTGGAGTCCTATGACTACACCTTC	CASSYSLGYVESYDYTF